These 9 T cell receptor beta chains were all obtained from the same sample, sequenced in a study of T cell responses to AZD1222 COVID-19 vaccine. Sequencing used immunoSEQ multiplex PCR; TCRdb keeps in-frame clones, though not all of them. The table lists around 110,000 clones, about 90% of them singletons, with 1.6% in the top ten. This specimen was peripheral blood, taken 28 days after the second AZD1222 dose. The receptors come from an adult who received the AZD1222 COVID-19 vaccine.

This clone occurred a few times. The chain recombines TRBV24-1 with TRBJ2-7; 9 bases map to TRBD1. Germline values: CDR1 KGHDR, CDR2 SFDVKD. After removal of 6 bases from V and 4 bases from J, the junction contained 9 bases not matched to a gene. This CDR3 contains 15 residues. The CDR3 is CATSRSGQGKYEQYF. The CDR3 nucleotides read TGTGCCACCAGTCGATCGGGACAGGGAAAGTACGAGCAGTACTTC.

This clone was recorded only once. The chain joins TRBV19 to TRBJ1-1; D ambiguous. Between the trimmed V and J ends, which lost 3 bases and 2 bases, there was a span of 10 bases. This CDR3 has 14 residues. CDR1 is LNHDA and CDR2 is SQIVND in the germline V gene (reference sequence). Written as DNA, the CDR3 is TGTGCCAGTAGTATCAACGGGGAAAACACTGAAGCTTTCTTT. This translates into CASSINGENTEAFF.

The chain joins TRBV6-5 to TRBJ2-2; D is possibly TRBD2 (6 bases). The CDR3 is 14 amino acids. Germline loops: CDR1 MNHEY, CDR2 SVGAGI. V was trimmed by 6 bases and J by 4 bases, leaving 12 bases between them. The CDR3 is CASRVTRFTGELFF. CDR3 nucleotide sequence: TGTGCCAGCAGAGTGACTAGATTCACCGGGGAGCTGTTTTTT.

V gene TRBV10-1 combines with J gene TRBJ2-1; D not resolved. CDR3 length: 13 residues. Germline CDR1 is WNHNN and CDR2 is SYGVQD (reference sequence). Between the trimmed V and J ends, which lost 10 bases and 5 bases, there was a span of 15 bases. DNA for the CDR3: TGCGCCACCGACTCCCAAATGCACAATGAGCAGTTCTTC. It is translated as CATDSQMHNEQFF.

The chain is built from TRBV5-5 and TRBJ1-4, with no clear D. CDR3 length: 17 residues. The germline V and J ends were trimmed by 2 bases and 0 bases, with 14 bases remaining between them. Germline V gene data show CDR1 as SGHKS and CDR2 as YYEKEE (reference sequence). The CDR3 nucleotides read TGTGCCAGCAGCTTAAACCCCACAGCCGCAACTAATGAAAAACTGTTTTTT. Its translation is CASSLNPTAATNEKLFF.

This sequence joins TRBV27 and TRBJ1-6, with TRBD1 matching 8 bases. V dropped 1 base and J dropped 6; count of bases not matched to a gene: 5. Germline lookup yields CDR1 MNHEY and CDR2 SMNVEV (reference sequence). This CDR3 has 16 residues. The CDR3, as DNA: TGTGCCAGCAGTTTATATCTGGGACAGGTTAATTCACCCCTCCACTTT. Translated: CASSLYLGQVNSPLHF.

This sequence joins TRBV19 and TRBJ1-5; no reliable D call. V was shortened by 4 bases and J by 6 bases, with 4 bases between the two germline ends. The germline CDR1 and CDR2 sequences are LNHDA and SQIVND (reference sequence). The CDR3 is made up of 11 amino acids. CDR3 bases: TGTGCCAGTAGTAGGGGTCAGCCCCAGCATTTT. It translates to CASSRGQPQHF. The full variable domain, with the rest looked up from reference TRBV19 and TRBJ1-5, is DGGITQSPKYLFRKEGQNVTLSCEQNLNHDAMYWYRQDPGQGLRLIYYSQIVNDFQKGDIAEGYSVSREKKESFPLTVTSAQKNPTAFYLCASSRGQPQHFGDGTRLSIL.

This rearrangement joins TRBV25-1 to TRBJ1-6; D possibly corresponds to TRBD1 (6 bases). CDR1 and CDR2 (germline): MGHDK, SYGVNS. The CDR3 has 14 residues. Trimming pared 5 bases from V and 4 bases from J, leaving 9 bases between. CDR3 sequence reads: CASSKGVYNSPLHF. CDR3 sequence (DNA): TGTGCCAGCAGTAAGGGGGTGTATAATTCACCCCTCCACTTT.

V and J are TRBV19 and TRBJ2-3; a weak D match, TRBD2 (6 bases). In germline, CDR1 is LNHDA, CDR2 SQIVND (reference sequence). The CDR3 contains 14 residues. Trimming pared 8 bases from V and 6 bases from J, leaving 18 bases between. This CDR3 is CASGTRGTRDTQYF. CDR3 DNA: TGTGCCAGTGGGACTCGTGGGACCCGGGATACGCAGTATTTT.